Listed here are 13 T cell receptor beta chains from one sample, sequenced in a study of blood T cell repertoires in COVID-19. This table comes from immunoSEQ multiplex PCR, and its TCRdb copy is limited to in-frame clones, with some not included. The data hold a few hundred thousand clones, with about 90% observed a single time. The sequenced sample consisted of PBMCs or T cells enriched from blood (not recorded which). Receptors were obtained from a woman aged 50 to 60 with acute COVID-19.

The chain is built from TRBV2 and TRBJ2-1; D perhaps matches TRBD2 (6 bases). V lost 1 base, J lost 4 bases, and 14 bases lay in between. The length of the CDR3 is 16 residues. Germline V gives CDR1 SNHLY, CDR2 FYNNEI. In DNA, the CDR3 is TGTGCCAGCAGTGAAGAAGGCGGGGCCGCTTACAATGAGCAGTTCTTC. It is translated as CASSEEGGAAYNEQFF.

This clone was seen once. In DNA, the CDR3 is TGTGCCAGCAGCTTAGAGGGTTCGACAGATACGCAGTATTTT. Its translation is CASSLEGSTDTQYF. The gene calls are TRBV7-3 and TRBJ2-3; D may be TRBD2 (5 bases). The CDR3 is made up of 14 amino acids. V lost 2 bases and J 3 bases, leaving 9 bases between the germline ends. Germline V gene lookup returns CDR1 SGHTA and CDR2 FQGTGA.

The chain combines TRBV7-3 with TRBJ2-3, with TRBD2 matching 8 bases. V lost 2 bases to trimming and J lost 5 bases; unmatched junction nucleotides: 6. The CDR3 is 15 amino acids. CDR1 and CDR2 from the germline V gene are SGHTA and FQGTGA. As DNA, the CDR3 is TGTGCCAGCAGCTTAGCACCTCTAGCGGGAGATACGCAGTATTTT. It codes for CASSLAPLAGDTQYF.

The chain recombines TRBV25-1 with TRBJ2-7; 8 nucleotides align to TRBD2. V trimming: 5 bases; J trimming: 0 bases; junction bases outside the gene matches: 3. The CDR3 extends over 14 amino acids. CDR1 and CDR2 (germline): MGHDK, SYGVNS. The CDR3 coding sequence is TGTGCCAGCAGTCATAGCGGGGACTCCTACGAGCAGTACTTC. Its protein is CASSHSGDSYEQYF.

V gene TRBV19 combines with J gene TRBJ1-2; TRBD1 aligns across 8 bases. V lost 6 bases to trimming and J lost 3 bases; unmatched junction nucleotides: 6. The CDR3 spans 14 residues. Germline V gene data show CDR1 as LNHDA and CDR2 as SQIVND (reference sequence). The CDR3 DNA follows: TGTGCCAGTAGCCCCACAGGGGGAGACTATGGCTACACCTTC. This sequence encodes CASSPTGGDYGYTF.

The V and J genes are TRBV29-1 and TRBJ1-3; TRBD1 matches at 10 bases. This CDR3 region has 14 residues. After removal of 7 bases from V and 1 base from J, the junction contained 4 bases not matched to a gene. The V gene's germline CDR1 is SQVTM and CDR2 ANQGSEA. CDR3 loop: CSAGDRGSGNTIYF. CDR3 in DNA: TGCAGCGCCGGGGACAGGGGATCTGGAAACACCATATATTTT.

V usage is TRBV7-7 and J usage is TRBJ2-2, with 14 nucleotides matching TRBD2. Germline assignment: CDR1 SSHAT and CDR2 FNYEAQ (reference sequence). The CDR3 runs to 15 residues. CDR3 sequence: CASRRLAGGVGELFF. The DNA of the CDR3 is TGTGCTAGCCGAAGACTAGCGGGAGGGGTCGGGGAGCTGTTTTTT.

J is TRBJ1-6 and V is TRBV10-3, with 9 bases matching TRBD1. Germline CDR1 ENHRY, CDR2 SYGVKD. J was trimmed by 7 bases and V by 5 bases; bases with no gene match: 0. The CDR3 is 13 amino acids. CDR3: CAISTGGNSPLHF. The CDR3 DNA sequence: TGTGCCATCAGTACAGGGGGCAATTCACCCCTCCACTTT.

The chain links TRBV30 to TRBJ2-1; D possibly corresponds to TRBD2 (6 bases). CDR1 is GTSNPN, CDR2 SVGIG, per germline (reference sequence). The CDR3 consists of 13 residues. The CDR3 sequence is CSVAVSSYNEQFF. In DNA, the CDR3 is TGTTCGGTAGCGGTTAGTTCCTACAATGAGCAGTTCTTC.

This clone came up once. The rearrangement uses TRBV27 and TRBJ2-3; 9 bases fit TRBD2. The CDR3 extends over 14 amino acids. V lost 5 bases, J lost 6 bases, and 6 bases stayed unmatched. The germline V gene has CDR1 MNHEY and CDR2 SMNVEV (reference sequence). The CDR3 nucleotides read TGTGCCAGCAGTAGGAGCGGGAGGCCCGATACGCAGTATTTT. Translated: CASSRSGRPDTQYF.

The rearrangement links TRBV19 to TRBJ1-5; D not certain. V lost 0 bases and J 1 base, leaving 4 bases between the germline ends. CDR1 is LNHDA, CDR2 SQIVND, per germline (reference sequence). The CDR3 totals 14 residues. The CDR3 region is CASSIDPSNQPQHF. CDR3 nucleotides: TGTGCCAGTAGTATAGACCCGAGCAATCAGCCCCAGCATTTT.

The chain links TRBV7-8 to TRBJ1-4; no clear D gene. Germline V gene lookup returns CDR1 SGHVS and CDR2 FQNEAQ. This CDR3 contains 14 residues. V was trimmed by 1 base and J by 8 bases, leaving 11 bases between them. The CDR3 DNA is TGTGCCAGCAGCTTAGGGCACGGGAGGGAAAAACTGTTTTTT. It specifies CASSLGHGREKLFF.

This chain connects TRBV7-3 to TRBJ2-5, with 8 bases matching TRBD2. J lost 5 bases, V lost 5 bases, and 19 bases had no gene match. The CDR3 sequence is 18 residues long. CDR1 and CDR2 from the germline V gene are SGHTA and FQGTGA. The CDR3 nucleotides read TGTGCCAGCAGCGCCCTGGGTCCGACCAGCGGGAGCTTCGAGACCCAGTACTTC. Residues: CASSALGPTSGSFETQYF. The complete variable domain, with remaining parts taken from reference TRBV7-3 and TRBJ2-5, reads GAGVSQTPSNKVTEKGKYVELRCDPISGHTALYWYRQSLGQGPEFLIYFQGTGAADDSGLPNDRFFAVRPEGSVSTLKIQRTERGDSAVYLCASSALGPTSGSFETQYFGPGTRLLVL.